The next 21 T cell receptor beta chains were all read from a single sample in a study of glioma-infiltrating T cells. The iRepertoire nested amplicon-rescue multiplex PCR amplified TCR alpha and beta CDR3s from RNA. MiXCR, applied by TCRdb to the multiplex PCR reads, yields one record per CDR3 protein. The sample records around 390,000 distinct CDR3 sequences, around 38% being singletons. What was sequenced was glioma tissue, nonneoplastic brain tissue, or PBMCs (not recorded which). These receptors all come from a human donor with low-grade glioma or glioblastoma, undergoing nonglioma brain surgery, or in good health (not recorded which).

In nucleotides, the CDR3 is TGTGCCAGCAGCCCCGCGAGTTTAGGCGGGAGGTCCGAGCAGTACTTC. This gives the protein CASSPASLGGRSEQYF. J is TRBJ2-7 and V is TRBV4-2; TRBD2 aligns across 8 bases. The V segment lost 4 bases and the J segment 6 bases; nucleotides outside the gene matches: 14. The CDR3 has 16 amino acids. Germline lookup yields CDR1 LGHNA and CDR2 YNFKEQ.

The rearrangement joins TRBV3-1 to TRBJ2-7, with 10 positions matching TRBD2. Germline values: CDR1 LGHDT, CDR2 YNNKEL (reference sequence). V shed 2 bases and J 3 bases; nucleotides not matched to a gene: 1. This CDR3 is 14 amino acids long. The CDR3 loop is CASSQIAGGYEQYF. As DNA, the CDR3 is TGTGCCAGCAGCCAAATAGCGGGAGGCTACGAGCAGTACTTC.

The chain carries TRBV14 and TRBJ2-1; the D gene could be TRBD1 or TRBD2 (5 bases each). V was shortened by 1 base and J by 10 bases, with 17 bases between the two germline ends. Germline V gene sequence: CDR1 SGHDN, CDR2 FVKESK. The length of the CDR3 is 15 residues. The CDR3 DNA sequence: TGTGCCAGCAGCCAAGTTTGGGACCCGACCTACGAGCAGTTCTTC. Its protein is CASSQVWDPTYEQFF.

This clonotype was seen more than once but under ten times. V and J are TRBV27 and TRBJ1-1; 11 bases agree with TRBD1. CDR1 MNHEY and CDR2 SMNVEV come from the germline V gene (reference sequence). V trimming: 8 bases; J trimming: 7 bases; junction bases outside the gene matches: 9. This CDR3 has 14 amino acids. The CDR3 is CASRMGQGVSEAFF. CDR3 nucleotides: TGTGCCAGCCGCATGGGACAGGGGGTAAGTGAAGCTTTCTTT.

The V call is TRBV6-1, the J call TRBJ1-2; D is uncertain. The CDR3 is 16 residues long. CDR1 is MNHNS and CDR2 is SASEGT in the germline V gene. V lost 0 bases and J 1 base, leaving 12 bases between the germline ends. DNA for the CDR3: TGTGCCAGCAGTGAAGCGGTCGCATGGATTAACTATGGCTACACCTTC. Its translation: CASSEAVAWINYGYTF.

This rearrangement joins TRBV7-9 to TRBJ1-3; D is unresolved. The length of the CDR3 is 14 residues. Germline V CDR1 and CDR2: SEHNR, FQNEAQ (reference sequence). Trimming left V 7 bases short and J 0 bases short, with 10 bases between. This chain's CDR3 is CASNPGFSGNTIYF. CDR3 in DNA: TGTGCCAGCAACCCAGGATTCTCTGGAAACACCATATATTTT. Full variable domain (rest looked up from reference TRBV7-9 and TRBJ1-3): DTGVSQNPRHKITKRGQNVTFRCDPISEHNRLYWYRQTLGQGPEFLTYFQNEAQLEKSRLLSDRFSAERPKGSFSTLEIQRTEQGDSAMYLCASNPGFSGNTIYFGEGSWLTVV.

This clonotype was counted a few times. The CDR3 reads CASSPLEAVSSYEQYF. The CDR3 DNA follows: TGTGCCAGCTCACCGCTCGAGGCTGTAAGCTCCTACGAGCAGTACTTC. V gene TRBV18 combines with J gene TRBJ2-7, with no clear D. CDR3 size: 16 residues. Trimming stripped 3 bases from V and 0 bases from J, with 15 bases between. Germline CDR1 is KGHSH and CDR2 is LQKENI.

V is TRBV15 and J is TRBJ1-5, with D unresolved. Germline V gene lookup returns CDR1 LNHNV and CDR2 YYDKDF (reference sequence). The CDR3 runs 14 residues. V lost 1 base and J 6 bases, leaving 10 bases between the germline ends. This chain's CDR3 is CATSRVGIGQPQHF. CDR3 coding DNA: TGTGCCACCAGCAGAGTGGGAATTGGTCAGCCCCAGCATTTT.

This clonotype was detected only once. CDR3 residues: CASSVTLAGAYNEQFF. The CDR3 coding sequence is TGTGCCAGCAGTGTGACCCTAGCGGGAGCCTACAATGAGCAGTTCTTC. J is TRBJ2-1 and V is TRBV12-3 or TRBV12-4; TRBD2 aligns across 10 bases. Unmatched junction bases numbered 6, after V lost 5 bases and J lost 2 bases. CDR3 length equals 16 residues.

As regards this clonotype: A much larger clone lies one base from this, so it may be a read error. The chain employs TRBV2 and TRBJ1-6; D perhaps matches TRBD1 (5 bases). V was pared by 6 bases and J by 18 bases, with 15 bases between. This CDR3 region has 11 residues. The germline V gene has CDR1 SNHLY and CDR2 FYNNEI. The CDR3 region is CASRWGKSAHF. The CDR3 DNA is TGTGCCAGCAGATGGGGCAAAAGCGCCCACTTT.

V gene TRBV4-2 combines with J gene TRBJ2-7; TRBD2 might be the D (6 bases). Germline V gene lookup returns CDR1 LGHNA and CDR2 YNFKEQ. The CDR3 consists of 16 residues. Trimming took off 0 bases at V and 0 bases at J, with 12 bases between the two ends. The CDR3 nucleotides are TGTGCCAGCAGCCAAGATCTCAGCGGGCCCTCCTACGAGCAGTACTTC. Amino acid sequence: CASSQDLSGPSYEQYF.

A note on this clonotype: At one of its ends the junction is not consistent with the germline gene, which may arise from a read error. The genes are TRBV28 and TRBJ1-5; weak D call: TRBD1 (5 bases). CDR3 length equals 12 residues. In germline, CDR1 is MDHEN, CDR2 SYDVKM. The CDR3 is CVSSGTGQPQHF. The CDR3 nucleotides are TGTGTCAGCAGTGGAACAGGACAGCCCCAGCATTTT. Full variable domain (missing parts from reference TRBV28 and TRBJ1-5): DVKVTQSSRYLVKRTGEKVFLECVQDMDHENMFWYRQDPGLGLRLIYFSYDVKMKEKGDIPEGYSVSREKKERFSLILESASTNQTSMYLCVSSGTGQPQHFGDGTRLSIL.

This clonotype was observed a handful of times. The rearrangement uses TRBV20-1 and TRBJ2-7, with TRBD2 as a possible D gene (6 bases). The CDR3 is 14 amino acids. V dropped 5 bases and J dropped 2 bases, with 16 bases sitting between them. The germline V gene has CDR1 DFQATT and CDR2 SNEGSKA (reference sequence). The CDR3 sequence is CSAARELDTYEQYF. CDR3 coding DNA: TGCAGTGCTGCCCGGGAGCTCGACACCTACGAGCAGTACTTC.

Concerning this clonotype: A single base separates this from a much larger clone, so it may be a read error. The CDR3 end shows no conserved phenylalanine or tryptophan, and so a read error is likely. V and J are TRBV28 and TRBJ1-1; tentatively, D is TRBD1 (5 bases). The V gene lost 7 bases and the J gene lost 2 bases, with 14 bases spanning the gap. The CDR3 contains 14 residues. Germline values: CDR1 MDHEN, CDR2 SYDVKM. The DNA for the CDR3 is TGTGCCAGCACCGCGGGACGGACAAACACTGAAGCTTTCTCT. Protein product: CASTAGRTNTEAFS.

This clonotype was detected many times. DNA for the CDR3: TGTGCCAGCAGCTCACTCTCGGGGGTCTCCTACAATGAGCAGTTCTTC. Amino acids: CASSSLSGVSYNEQFF. V is TRBV6-2 or TRBV6-3 and J is TRBJ2-1; TRBD2 might be the D (6 bases). Germline V CDR1 and CDR2: MNHEY, SVGEGT. This CDR3 spans 16 amino acids. V was pared by 6 bases and J by 0 bases, with 15 bases between.

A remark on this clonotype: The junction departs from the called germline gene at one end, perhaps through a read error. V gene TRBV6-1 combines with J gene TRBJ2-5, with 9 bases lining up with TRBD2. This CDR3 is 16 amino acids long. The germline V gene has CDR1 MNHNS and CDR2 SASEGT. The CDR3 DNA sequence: TGTGCCATCAGTGATACTCTAGCGGGGAACCAAGAGATCCAGTACTTC. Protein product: CAISDTLAGNQEIQYF.

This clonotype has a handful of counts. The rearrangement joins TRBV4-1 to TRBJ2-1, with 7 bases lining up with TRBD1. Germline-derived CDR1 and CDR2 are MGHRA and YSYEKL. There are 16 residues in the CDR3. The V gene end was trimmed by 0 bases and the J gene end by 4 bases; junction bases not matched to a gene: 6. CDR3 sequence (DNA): TGCGCCAGCAGCCAAGATGAGGGGGCGCGGTACAATGAGCAGTTCTTC. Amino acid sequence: CASSQDEGARYNEQFF.

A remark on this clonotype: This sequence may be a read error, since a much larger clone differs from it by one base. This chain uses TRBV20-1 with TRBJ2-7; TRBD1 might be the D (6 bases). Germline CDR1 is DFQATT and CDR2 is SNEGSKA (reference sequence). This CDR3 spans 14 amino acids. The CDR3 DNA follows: TGCAGTGCCCCTGGCTGGGGGCGCAGAGACGAGCAGTGCTTC. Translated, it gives CSAPGWGRRDEQCF.

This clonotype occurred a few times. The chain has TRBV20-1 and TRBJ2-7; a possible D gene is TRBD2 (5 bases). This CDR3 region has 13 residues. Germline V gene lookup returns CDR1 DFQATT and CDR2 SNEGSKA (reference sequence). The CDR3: CSELAGGSYEQYF. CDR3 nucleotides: TGCAGCGAGCTAGCCGGAGGTTCCTACGAGCAGTACTTC.

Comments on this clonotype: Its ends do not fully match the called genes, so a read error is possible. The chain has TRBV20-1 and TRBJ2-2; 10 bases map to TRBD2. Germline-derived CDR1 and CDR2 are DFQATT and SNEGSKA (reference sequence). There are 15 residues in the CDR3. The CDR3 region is CSAPTSGKGYEEVFF. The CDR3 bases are TGCAGTGCCCCAACTAGCGGGAAGGGCTATGAGGAGGTGTTTTTT.

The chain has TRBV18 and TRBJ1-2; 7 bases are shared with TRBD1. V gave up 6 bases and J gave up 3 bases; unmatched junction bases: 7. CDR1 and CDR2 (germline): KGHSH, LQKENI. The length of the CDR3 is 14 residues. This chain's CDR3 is CASSLNGTDYGYTF. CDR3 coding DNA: TGTGCCAGCTCTCTCAACGGGACAGACTATGGCTACACCTTC.